Listed here are 15 T cell receptor beta chains from one sample, sequenced in a study of T-cell memory formation after mild COVID-19 (dated by TCRdb to the early 2020s). Receptors were amplified or captured by 5' RACE. The instrument given in TCRdb is Illumina NovaSeq 6000. Using fastp trimming at Q25 and MiXCR clonotype assembly, TCRdb reanalyzed the public sequencing data and kept in-frame beta chains. Records with the same CDR3 protein are collapsed into one entry carrying the most frequent genes and DNA. For this sample there are approximately 250,000 distinct CDR3 sequences; roughly 15% appear just once. 22% of the sample comes from the top ten. Source material: PBMCs or a T cell subset sorted from them (not recorded which). The source of these receptors is a man younger than 35 who had mild COVID-19 (a few samples of this study predate the infection). The sample titles of this study are shuffled in the database, so cell type and time point are left out; the donor was told from shared clones.

This clonotype showed up just a few times. J is TRBJ2-5 and V is TRBV28; D remains ambiguous. V dropped 4 bases and J dropped 2 bases, with 14 bases sitting between them. Germline V gives CDR1 MDHEN, CDR2 SYDVKM. CDR3 length: 15 residues. CDR3 sequence reads: CASSSPAALQETQYF. The CDR3 DNA sequence: TGTGCCAGCAGTTCCCCCGCGGCCCTACAAGAGACCCAGTACTTC.

The genes are TRBV7-3 and TRBJ2-3; D possibly corresponds to TRBD2 (6 bases). The V gene's germline CDR1 is SGHTA and CDR2 FQGTGA. The CDR3 spans 16 residues. Deletions cut 3 bases from V and 2 bases from J, with 15 bases between. The CDR3: CASSFAGTGDTDTQYF. The CDR3 nucleotides read TGTGCCAGCAGCTTTGCCGGGACGGGAGACACAGATACGCAGTATTTT.

This clonotype has just a few counts. The gene calls are TRBV19 and TRBJ1-1; no firm D call. This CDR3 is 14 amino acids long. V was trimmed by 3 bases and J by 0 bases, leaving 8 bases between them. Germline V lookup: CDR1 LNHDA, CDR2 SQIVND (reference sequence). DNA for the CDR3: TGTGCCAGTAGTATGTCCCAAATGAACACTGAAGCTTTCTTT. It is translated as CASSMSQMNTEAFF.

Remarks on this clonotype: It is likely a read error, because the conserved phenylalanine at the end of the CDR3 is missing. This chain joins TRBV29-1 and TRBJ2-1, with TRBD1 as a possible D gene (5 bases). The CDR3 runs to 12 residues. Germline V gene data show CDR1 as SQVTM and CDR2 as ANQGSEA. The germline V and J ends were trimmed by 5 bases and 9 bases, with 14 bases remaining between them. The CDR3 loop reads CSVRAGPGEQFL. The CDR3, as DNA: TGCAGCGTTCGGGCAGGGCCCGGTGAGCAGTTCTTA.

The CDR3 loop is CASSQGRLAGFKPSYNEQFF. DNA of the CDR3: TGCGCCAGCAGCCAAGGGAGACTAGCGGGGTTCAAACCTTCCTACAATGAGCAGTTCTTC. This chain uses TRBV4-3 with TRBJ2-1; the match to TRBD2 covers 11 bases. Germline V CDR1 and CDR2: LGHNA, YSLEER. The length of the CDR3 is 20 residues. With V trimmed by 1 base and J by 1 base, 12 bases remained unmatched.

V gene TRBV28 combines with J gene TRBJ2-7; 7 bases are shared with TRBD1. Germline values: CDR1 MDHEN, CDR2 SYDVKM. This CDR3 is built from 12 residues. The J segment lost 9 bases and the V segment lost 5 bases, leaving 7 bases of the junction unmatched. This CDR3 reads CASSTGELGQYV. The CDR3 nucleotides read TGTGCCAGCAGTACAGGGGAGCTGGGGCAGTACGTC.

The chain combines TRBV11-2 with TRBJ2-3, with D unresolved. This CDR3 is built from 13 residues. With 3 bases removed from V and 6 bases from J, the gap between germline ends came to 10 bases. Germline CDR1 SGHAT, CDR2 FQNNGV. The CDR3 bases are TGTGCCAGCAGCTTCGGGTTCATGGATACGCAGTATTTT. Protein: CASSFGFMDTQYF.

The rearrangement uses TRBV3-1 and TRBJ2-3, with 9 nucleotides matching TRBD1. The V gene's germline CDR1 is LGHDT and CDR2 YNNKEL (reference sequence). V dropped 4 bases and J dropped 1; count of bases not matched to a gene: 6. This CDR3 contains 16 residues. The CDR3 region has the DNA TGTGCCAGCAGCCTGTCGGACAGGGGCCGCACAGATACGCAGTATTTT. Its translation is CASSLSDRGRTDTQYF.

The chain recombines TRBV7-2 with TRBJ1-2, with D perhaps matching TRBD1 (6 bases). V lost 8 bases to trimming and J lost 4 bases, with 14 bases between them. Germline values: CDR1 SGHTA, CDR2 FQGNSA. The CDR3 spans 13 residues. CDR3: CASEAGGLYGYTF. The DNA of the CDR3 is TGTGCCAGCGAGGCCGGGGGGCTCTATGGCTACACCTTC. Full variable domain (outside the CDR3, taken from reference TRBV7-2 and TRBJ1-2): GAGVSQSPSNKVTEKGKDVELRCDPISGHTALYWYRQSLGQGLEFLIYFQGNSAPDKSGLPSDRFSAERTGGSVSTLTIQRTQQEDSAVYLCASEAGGLYGYTFGSGTRLTVV.

This clonotype was observed a handful of times. This chain connects TRBV7-2 to TRBJ2-2; D could derive from TRBD1 or TRBD2 (6 bases each). The CDR3 has 17 residues. V was clipped by 1 base and J by 6 bases, with 18 bases between them. Looked up from germline, CDR1 is SGHTA and CDR2 is FQGNSA. The CDR3 region has the DNA TGTGCCAGCAGCTTAGATCCCCTAGGGGGGCTGGCCGGGGAGCTGTTTTTT. Protein sequence: CASSLDPLGGLAGELFF.

This clonotype was counted at least ten times. The rearrangement uses TRBV5-5 and TRBJ2-7, with 8 bases fitting TRBD1. The CDR3 is made up of 14 amino acids. V lost 3 bases and J lost 4; bases outside the gene matches: 6. Germline lookup yields CDR1 SGHKS and CDR2 YYEKEE (reference sequence). The CDR3 sequence is CASSSGTGQYEQYF. DNA for the CDR3: TGTGCCAGCAGCTCGGGGACAGGACAGTACGAGCAGTACTTC.

This sequence joins TRBV11-2 and TRBJ2-4, with 8 bases aligning to TRBD1. V lost 1 base to trimming and J lost 3 bases; unmatched junction nucleotides: 8. The CDR3 totals 17 residues. In germline, CDR1 is SGHAT, CDR2 FQNNGV. CDR3 bases: TGTGCCAGCAGCTTAGGACGAACAGGGGGTTTCAAAAACATTCAGTACTTC. It encodes CASSLGRTGGFKNIQYF.

This clonotype was seen only a few times. This sequence joins TRBV7-2 and TRBJ1-5, with 10 bases matching TRBD1. Germline assignment: CDR1 SGHTA and CDR2 FQGNSA. J gave up 7 bases and V 5 bases, and 8 bases lay outside the gene matches. There are 15 residues in the CDR3. The CDR3 region is CASSPTGQGKQPQHF. As DNA, the CDR3 is TGTGCCAGCAGCCCCACGGGACAGGGGAAACAGCCCCAGCATTTT.

V usage is TRBV28 and J usage is TRBJ2-4; D possibly corresponds to TRBD1 (6 bases). Germline V gives CDR1 MDHEN, CDR2 SYDVKM. This CDR3 spans 16 amino acids. Trimming left V 3 bases short and J 0 bases short, with 12 bases between. CDR3 sequence reads: CASSFWDTLAKNIQYF. The CDR3 bases are TGTGCCAGCAGTTTTTGGGACACTTTAGCCAAAAACATTCAGTACTTC.

This clonotype has only a few counts. J is TRBJ1-3 and V is TRBV18; D gene uncertain. The CDR3 length is 14 residues. The V gene's germline CDR1 is KGHSH and CDR2 LQKENI. The ends were cut back, 3 bases at V and 3 bases at J, with 9 bases in the middle. The CDR3 sequence is CASSPRENGNTIYF. CDR3 coding DNA: TGTGCCAGCTCACCCCGGGAGAATGGAAACACCATATATTTT.